The TCR beta chain described here comes from a study of T cells in Graves' hyperthyroidism and ophthalmopathy. The CDR3 runs 11 residues. Germline V gene sequence: CDR1 MNHEY, CDR2 SMNVEV (reference sequence). V lost 6 bases, J lost 7 bases, and 9 bases lay in between. This clonotype was recorded many times. RNA transcripts were the template for amplifying TCR beta CDR3 regions. Carried out on the TCR CDR3, a first-round RT-PCR used the HTBI primer set. TCRdb passed the multiplex PCR reads through MiXCR, listing each CDR3 protein once. Here the sample spans hundreds of thousands of distinct CDR3 sequences, about 15% being singletons.

The material sequenced was blood. The TCR sequence derives from a woman aged 25-40 years with Graves' hyperthyroidism that later progressed to Graves' ophthalmopathy. J is TRBJ2-5 and V is TRBV27, with D perhaps matching TRBD1 (6 bases). The CDR3: CASRLRGTQYF. The CDR3 region has the DNA TGTGCCAGCAGGCTCAGGGGGACCCAGTACTTC.